These 18 T cell receptor beta chains were sequenced from one sample in a study of OX40 agonist ivuxolimab in advanced cancers. Profiling relied on immunoSEQ multiplex PCR, and the TCRdb table lists in-frame clones only, not all of them. The sample includes about 71,000 clones, roughly 93% seen only once; the top ten take less than 20%. The sample was CD4+ or CD8+ T cells sorted from blood, taken in a trial of the OX40 agonist ivuxolimab. The source is an adult with an advanced solid tumor such as melanoma, head and neck, liver or kidney cancer.

This chain uses TRBV5-1 with TRBJ2-7; TRBD1 matches 8 bases. Trimming at V came to 3 bases and at J to 3 bases, leaving 14 bases not matched to a gene. There are 17 residues in the CDR3. Per germline, CDR1 SGHRS and CDR2 YFSETQ. The CDR3 loop is CASSSRGAGGIIYEQYF. The CDR3 DNA is TGCGCCAGCAGCTCAAGAGGGGCAGGGGGCATAATCTACGAGCAGTACTTC.

The J gene is TRBJ2-1, the V gene TRBV27, with a tentative D call TRBD2 (5 bases). Germline assignment: CDR1 MNHEY and CDR2 SMNVEV (reference sequence). The CDR3 spans 11 residues. CDR3 nucleotide sequence: TGTACCGCTAGCACCTACAATGAGCAGTTCTTC. This encodes CTASTYNEQFF.

The chain joins TRBV5-5 to TRBJ1-1, with D unclear. Trimming removed 2 bases from V and 6 bases from J, with 8 bases in between. This CDR3 region has 12 residues. Germline V gene lookup returns CDR1 SGHKS and CDR2 YYEKEE (reference sequence). CDR3 sequence (DNA): TGTGCCAGCAGCTTTAATAATCCTGAAGCTTTCTTT. It encodes CASSFNNPEAFF.

The chain uses TRBV5-6 and TRBJ1-3; D unclear. The CDR3 covers 14 residues. Trimming stripped 5 bases from V and 0 bases from J, with 9 bases between. Germline lookup yields CDR1 SGHDT and CDR2 YYEEEE. This CDR3 is CASSPWSSGNTIYF. The CDR3 nucleotides read TGTGCCAGCAGTCCATGGAGCTCTGGAAACACCATATATTTT.

The V call is TRBV7-6, the J call TRBJ1-2, with TRBD1 matching over 8 bases. In germline, CDR1 is SGHVS, CDR2 FNYEAQ. The junction had 9 bases not matched to a gene; V was cut back by 5 bases and J by 7 bases. The CDR3 contains 14 residues. CDR3 sequence: CASSPSQGAGGYTF. CDR3 sequence (DNA): TGTGCCAGCAGCCCCAGTCAGGGGGCGGGTGGCTACACCTTC.

V usage is TRBV4-1 and J usage is TRBJ1-6; D gene uncertain. The germline CDR1 and CDR2 sequences are MGHRA and YSYEKL. The CDR3 contains 18 residues. V lost 0 bases and J lost 0, with 12 bases in between. CDR3 in DNA: TGCGCCAGCAGCCAAGATAGGGCAGATAGCTCCTATAATTCACCCCTCCACTTT. It yields the protein CASSQDRADSSYNSPLHF.

This clone was recorded a few times. The CDR3 sequence is CASRSGNTEAFF. The CDR3 DNA follows: TGCGCCAGCAGATCAGGGAACACTGAAGCTTTCTTT. This chain uses TRBV5-1 with TRBJ1-1; no clear D. Germline assignment: CDR1 SGHRS and CDR2 YFSETQ. This CDR3 has 12 amino acids. Trimming removed 5 bases at V and 1 base at J, with 6 bases between.

The chain recombines TRBV11-2 with TRBJ2-2; perhaps D is TRBD1 or TRBD2 (5 bases each). V gave up 4 bases and J gave up 2 bases, with 11 bases separating them. Germline CDR1 and CDR2: SGHAT and FQNNGV. This CDR3 region has 15 residues. CDR3 DNA sequence: TGTGCCAGCAGCTCGGGACGGGAAAACACCGGGGAGCTGTTTTTT. This encodes CASSSGRENTGELFF.

The J gene is TRBJ1-2, the V gene TRBV15; D might be TRBD1 (5 bases). Trimming left V 2 bases short and J 5 bases short, with 18 bases between. Per the germline V gene, CDR1 is LNHNV and CDR2 is YYDKDF (reference sequence). There are 16 residues in the CDR3. CDR3 sequence reads: CATSRFEGVALYGYTF. The DNA for the CDR3 is TGTGCCACCAGCAGATTCGAAGGGGTGGCTCTGTATGGCTACACCTTC.

This chain connects TRBV9 to TRBJ2-1; 11 bases match TRBD2. The CDR3 has 15 amino acids. Per the germline V gene, CDR1 is SGDLS and CDR2 is YYNGEE. Losses at the gene ends were 3 bases for V and 8 bases for J; bases not matched to a gene: 7. The CDR3 DNA follows: TGTGCCAGCAGCGAAACTAGCGGGGGTTTCGATGAGCAGTTCTTC. This encodes CASSETSGGFDEQFF.

As DNA, the CDR3 is TGTGCCTGGAGTTTACTAGAAGAGACCCAGTACTTC. Its protein is CAWSLLEETQYF. The chain has TRBV30 and TRBJ2-5; a possible D gene is TRBD2 (5 bases). The CDR3 length is 12 residues. CDR1 GTSNPN and CDR2 SVGIG come from the germline V gene (reference sequence). Trimming took 2 bases from V and 3 from J, leaving 7 bases between them.

In regard to this clone: The junction differs from germline at one of its ends, possibly a read error. The rearrangement links TRBV7-9 to TRBJ2-7; possibly TRBD1 for D (7 bases). The CDR3 loop spans 8 amino acids. From germline, CDR1 is SEHNR and CDR2 FQNEAQ (reference sequence). The CDR3 DNA sequence: TGTGCCAGCAGCGCGGGACAGTTC. Amino acid sequence: CASSAGQF.

The chain recombines TRBV7-9 with TRBJ1-1, with D possibly matching TRBD1 (6 bases). Trimming shortened V by 5 bases and J by 4 bases, and 17 bases separated the two germline ends. The CDR3 is made up of 15 amino acids. Germline lookup yields CDR1 SEHNR and CDR2 FQNEAQ (reference sequence). The CDR3 DNA reads TGTGCCAGCAGCGGGAACGGGGGCAGGGGCACTGAAGCTTTCTTT. Residues: CASSGNGGRGTEAFF.

The rearrangement joins TRBV7-9 to TRBJ1-3; D unclear. The length of the CDR3 is 14 residues. Germline V gene data show CDR1 as SEHNR and CDR2 as FQNEAQ (reference sequence). The germline V and J ends were trimmed by 9 bases and 0 bases, with 12 bases remaining between them. CDR3 loop: CARSNGDSGNTIYF. The DNA of the CDR3 is TGTGCCAGAAGCAACGGGGACTCTGGAAACACCATATATTTT.

This clone was seen a few times. The J gene is TRBJ1-1, the V gene TRBV20-1; TRBD1 might be the D (6 bases). The CDR3 consists of 11 residues. Looked up from germline, CDR1 is DFQATT and CDR2 is SNEGSKA (reference sequence). V gave up 6 bases and J gave up 7 bases, with 12 bases separating them. The CDR3 loop reads CSANRDGEAFF. DNA for the CDR3: TGCAGTGCAAACAGGGACGGTGAAGCTTTCTTT.

The rearrangement links TRBV29-1 to TRBJ2-5, with 8 bases matching TRBD2. The germline V gene encodes CDR1 SQVTM and CDR2 ANQGSEA. The CDR3 has 16 amino acids. After removal of 2 bases from V and 0 bases from J, the junction contained 8 bases not matched to a gene. DNA of the CDR3: TGCAGCGTTGAAACAGAAGCGGGAGCGTACCAAGAGACCCAGTACTTC. This encodes CSVETEAGAYQETQYF.

The rearrangement uses TRBV28 and TRBJ2-5; 8 nucleotides match TRBD1. V lost 6 bases, J lost 5 bases, and 8 bases stayed unmatched. This CDR3 contains 14 residues. CDR1 MDHEN and CDR2 SYDVKM come from the germline V gene. The CDR3 is CASSDRGRIETQYF. In nucleotides, the CDR3 is TGTGCCAGCAGCGACAGGGGCCGGATCGAGACCCAGTACTTC.

This clone was seen just once. The CDR3 bases are TGTGCCAGCAGCTTAGGAGGGACTAGCGCGTACTTC. It is translated as CASSLGGTSAYF. The gene calls are TRBV11-2 and TRBJ2-5; the match to TRBD2 covers 10 bases. The V gene end was trimmed by 1 base and the J gene end by 13 bases; junction bases not matched to a gene: 3. Germline loops: CDR1 SGHAT, CDR2 FQNNGV. The CDR3 consists of 12 residues.